These 2 T cell receptor beta chains originate from one sample sequenced in a study of beta chain features in type 1 diabetes. No antigen has been assigned to these receptors. Every bit of the isolated RNA underwent reverse transcription, so sequencing read expressed TCRB transcripts. Sequencing used immunoSEQ multiplex PCR; TCRdb keeps in-frame clones, though not all of them. The data contain roughly 180,000 clones, about 7.9% of them seen just once; the ten biggest clones take up 0.5%. General study results and limits: TCRB CDR3 length was moderately but significantly reduced in all four CD4+ subsets of Type 1 diabetes patients.

Sequenced input: central memory CD4+ T cells from blood. Source of these receptors: a man in his late teens or twenties with type 1 diabetes.

The CDR3: CASQLREVAFF. The CDR3 DNA reads as TGTGCCAGCCAACTGCGGGAGGTAGCTTTCTTT. V gene TRBV28 combines with J gene TRBJ1-1; D unresolved. The CDR3 contains 11 residues. CDR1 is MDHEN, CDR2 SYDVKM, per germline. V was shortened by 8 bases and J by 10 bases, with 14 bases between the two germline ends. Using reference TRBV28 and TRBJ1-1 for the parts outside the CDR3, the full variable domain is DVKVTQSSRYLVKRTGEKVFLECVQDMDHENMFWYRQDPGLGLRLIYFSYDVKMKEKGDIPEGYSVSREKKERFSLILESASTNQTSMYLCASQLREVAFFGQGTRLTVV.

This sequence joins TRBV27 and TRBJ2-5, with D possibly TRBD1 on 5 matching bases. From germline, CDR1 is MNHEY and CDR2 SMNVEV (reference sequence). This CDR3 is 14 amino acids long. Trimming left V 5 bases short and J 3 bases short, with 13 bases between. CDR3 protein: CASSRGPVKETQYF. The CDR3 DNA is TGTGCCAGCAGTAGGGGTCCCGTTAAAGAGACCCAGTACTTC.